These 21 T cell receptor beta chains came from one sample sequenced in a study of blood T cells in healthy people across ages. It was with a sample-barcoded 5' primer and a J-beta primer mix that a second PCR of roughly 6 to 12 cycles was run. Each CDR3 protein is one row after TCRdb ran MiXCR on the 5' RACE reads. The top ten clones hold around 11% of a sample with roughly 1,500,000 distinct CDR3 sequences, roughly 32% of them seen once. Sample: blood. Source of these receptors: a woman aged 25 to 39 in good health.

This clonotype was counted a single time. The chain couples TRBV6-5 to TRBJ2-5; maybe TRBD1 (6 bases). Germline V gives CDR1 MNHEY, CDR2 SVGAGI. The germline V and J ends were trimmed by 7 bases and 5 bases, with 17 bases remaining between them. The CDR3 is 14 amino acids. The CDR3 coding sequence is TGTGCCAGCAACGACGGTGGGGGCCGGGAGACCCAGTACTTC. Amino acids: CASNDGGGRETQYF.

This clonotype came up many times. The chain employs TRBV5-1 and TRBJ2-7; 9 positions agree with TRBD1. This CDR3 region has 15 residues. Per germline, CDR1 SGHRS and CDR2 YFSETQ. The trim removed 0 bases at V and 5 bases at J, leaving 6 bases unmatched. CDR3 sequence (DNA): TGCGCCAGCAGCTTGGGCGGGACAGGGCTCCACGAGCAGTACTTC. Protein sequence: CASSLGGTGLHEQYF.

The V call is TRBV15, the J call TRBJ2-3, with D possibly TRBD2 on 5 matching bases. Trimming stripped 5 bases from V and 3 bases from J, with 15 bases between. Germline V gene lookup returns CDR1 LNHNV and CDR2 YYDKDF (reference sequence). There are 15 residues in the CDR3. The CDR3 spells CATSSDLGSTDTQYF. CDR3 DNA sequence: TGTGCCACCAGCTCAGATTTAGGGAGTACAGATACGCAGTATTTT. Using reference TRBV15 and TRBJ2-3 for the parts outside the CDR3, the full variable domain is DAMVIQNPRYQVTQFGKPVTLSCSQTLNHNVMYWYQQKSSQAPKLLFHYYDKDFNNEADTPDNFQSRRPNTSFCFLDIRSPGLGDTAMYLCATSSDLGSTDTQYFGPGTRLTVL.

This clonotype was detected only a few times. J is TRBJ2-3 and V is TRBV20-1, with TRBD1 matching 7 bases. After removal of 3 bases from V and 6 bases from J, the junction contained 9 bases not matched to a gene. This CDR3 comprises 14 residues. The germline CDR1 and CDR2 sequences are DFQATT and SNEGSKA (reference sequence). CDR3 loop: CSARVGGAVDTQYF. Written as DNA, the CDR3 is TGCAGTGCTAGGGTAGGGGGCGCCGTCGATACGCAGTATTTT.

Comments on this clonotype: This likely traces to a read error, being one base from a far larger clone. This chain joins TRBV12-3 or TRBV12-4 and TRBJ2-3, with D tentatively TRBD1 or TRBD2 (5 bases each). The CDR3 covers 13 residues. The CDR3 loop reads CASSPRGTDMQYF. The DNA of the CDR3 is TGTGCCAGCAGCCCCCGGGGCACAGATATGCAGTATTTT.

This clonotype appeared a few times. This CDR3 reads CASSWETGGGEQFF. CDR3 in DNA: TGTGCCAGCAGCTGGGAAACAGGGGGAGGGGAGCAGTTCTTC. The genes are TRBV5-6 and TRBJ2-1; a possible D gene is TRBD1 (8 bases). Trimming took off 3 bases at V and 10 bases at J, with 17 bases between the two ends. Germline CDR1 and CDR2: SGHDT and YYEEEE. This CDR3 contains 14 residues.

The chain uses TRBV10-2 and TRBJ2-5, with 8 nucleotides matching TRBD1. The end of the DNA aligns better with TRBJ2-7, so the J call may be wrong. CDR1 WSHSY and CDR2 SAAADI come from the germline V gene. The CDR3 is 15 amino acids. CDR3 residues: CASSGTGTGGHEQYF. DNA for the CDR3: TGCGCCAGCAGTGGAACCGGGACAGGCGGCCACGAGCAGTACTTC.

This clonotype was seen many times. CDR3: CAWSESSNQPQHF. The CDR3, as DNA: TGTGCCTGGAGTGAGAGTAGCAATCAGCCCCAGCATTTT. This chain links TRBV30 with TRBJ1-5; D call uncertain. Per germline, CDR1 GTSNPN and CDR2 SVGIG (reference sequence). The CDR3 covers 13 residues. Trimming removed 1 base at V and 0 bases at J, with 4 bases between.

This clonotype was counted only a few times. The V and J genes are TRBV29-1 and TRBJ1-2, with unresolved D. This CDR3 has 11 amino acids. V dropped 4 bases and J dropped 5 bases, with 8 bases sitting between them. CDR1 is SQVTM and CDR2 is ANQGSEA in the germline V gene. CDR3 sequence: CSVVWGYGYTF. The CDR3 nucleotides read TGCAGCGTTGTGTGGGGATATGGCTACACCTTC.

Of note for this clonotype: An end of the junction does not agree with germline; a read error may underlie this. The V and J genes are TRBV20-1 and TRBJ2-5; tentatively, D is TRBD1 (5 bases). The CDR3 is 15 amino acids. Per germline, CDR1 DFQATT and CDR2 SNEGSKA (reference sequence). The CDR3 loop is CSARLAGRQQETKYF. The CDR3 DNA sequence: TGCAGTGCTAGACTGGCCGGTCGACAGCAAGAGACCAAGTACTTC.

This clonotype occurred a few times. The V gene is TRBV3-1, the J gene TRBJ2-7; a weak D match, TRBD1 (6 bases). The CDR3 is made up of 14 amino acids. Germline values: CDR1 LGHDT, CDR2 YNNKEL (reference sequence). The V and J ends lost 4 bases and 4 bases respectively, with 14 bases between them. The CDR3 loop reads CASSLQGEVYEQYF. The CDR3 region has the DNA TGTGCCAGCAGCCTACAGGGTGAGGTGTACGAGCAGTACTTC.

The rearrangement links TRBV11-2 to TRBJ1-2, with 7 positions matching TRBD1. This CDR3 contains 16 residues. With V trimmed by 4 bases and J by 3 bases, 11 bases remained unmatched. The germline V gene has CDR1 SGHAT and CDR2 FQNNGV. In nucleotides, the CDR3 is TGTGCCAGCAGCTCGGGGACAGAGAAAGTCGACTATGGCTACACCTTC. It codes for CASSSGTEKVDYGYTF.

The table lists this clonotype with a count of one. The CDR3, as DNA: TGTGCCAGCAGCCAAGATGTAGGGGTAGGAAATGGGCAGTACTTC. It codes for CASSQDVGVGNGQYF. The chain carries TRBV4-2 and TRBJ2-5, with D perhaps TRBD1 (5 bases). The CDR3 length is 15 residues. Germline V gene sequence: CDR1 LGHNA, CDR2 YNFKEQ. V dropped 0 bases and J dropped 11 bases, with 19 bases sitting between them.

This clonotype was recorded at least ten times. The chain joins TRBV29-1 to TRBJ2-7, with D tentatively TRBD1 or TRBD2 (5 bases each). The CDR3 has 12 amino acids. Trimming left V 4 bases short and J 4 bases short, with 11 bases between. The germline V gene has CDR1 SQVTM and CDR2 ANQGSEA. CDR3 loop: CSVGRGVYEQYF. The CDR3 DNA follows: TGCAGCGTTGGGCGAGGGGTTTACGAGCAGTACTTC.

The sample holds a few counts of this clonotype. A read error may produce the germline difference seen at one junction end. The chain uses TRBV5-5 and TRBJ2-7, with 7 bases aligning to TRBD2. Germline V gene sequence: CDR1 SGHKS, CDR2 YYEKEE (reference sequence). The CDR3 contains 15 residues. In DNA, the CDR3 is TGTGCCAGCAGAAGGGCAGTGGGGGGGTCCTCCGAGCAGTACTTC. As protein: CASRRAVGGSSEQYF.

This chain connects TRBV3-1 to TRBJ1-1, with a weak D call TRBD1 (5 bases). In germline, CDR1 is LGHDT, CDR2 YNNKEL (reference sequence). Trimming cost V 3 bases and J 6 bases, with 14 bases left between them. This CDR3 has 14 amino acids. The CDR3 DNA reads as TGTGCCAGCAGCCACGGGGGACCTGGACCTGAAGCTTTCTTT. Translating gives CASSHGGPGPEAFF.

The chain has TRBV10-3 and TRBJ1-2; 10 nucleotides line up with TRBD1. V lost 3 bases to trimming and J lost 1 base; unmatched junction nucleotides: 11. The CDR3 runs 18 residues. Germline-derived CDR1 and CDR2 are ENHRY and SYGVKD. CDR3 DNA: TGTGCCATCAGTGAAAAGGGGACAGGGGAATTGTTTAACTATGGCTACACCTTC. It encodes CAISEKGTGELFNYGYTF.

The chain carries TRBV11-3 and TRBJ2-1, with 12 bases identical to TRBD1. The CDR3 has 15 residues. V gave up 0 bases and J gave up 8 bases; unmatched junction bases: 2. Germline values: CDR1 SGHNT, CDR2 YENEEA. DNA for the CDR3: TGTGCCAGCAGCTTAGATGGGACAGGGGGCGATGAGCAGTTCTTC. Translated, it gives CASSLDGTGGDEQFF. The variable domain in full, completed from reference TRBV11-3 and TRBJ2-1, reads EAGVVQSPRYKIIEKKQPVAFWCNPISGHNTLYWYLQNLGQGPELLIRYENEEAVDDSQLPKDRFSAERLKGVDSTLKIQPAELGDSAVYLCASSLDGTGGDEQFFGPGTRLTVL.

The genes are TRBV5-1 and TRBJ1-4; D unresolved. V lost 0 bases, J lost 8 bases, and 14 bases lay in between. The CDR3 contains 15 residues. CDR1 is SGHRS and CDR2 is YFSETQ in the germline V gene. The CDR3 DNA is TGCGCCAGCAGCTTGGGTCAGAAAGAACAGGAAAAACTGTTTTTT. Protein product: CASSLGQKEQEKLFF.

With regard to this clonotype: A read error is likely, as this CDR3 ends without the conserved phenylalanine or tryptophan. The rearrangement joins TRBV5-1 to TRBJ2-2; no clear D gene. Trimming cost V 2 bases and J 5 bases, with 4 bases left between them. Germline V gene lookup returns CDR1 SGHRS and CDR2 YFSETQ. The CDR3 is 12 residues long. DNA for the CDR3: TGCGCCAGCAGCTTCGGAACCGGGGAGCTGTTTGTT. Protein product: CASSFGTGELFV.

This clonotype was recorded a few times. The chain has TRBV6-1 and TRBJ1-2, with TRBD1 matching over 8 bases. With V trimmed by 2 bases and J by 5 bases, 1 base remained unmatched. Germline-derived CDR1 and CDR2 are MNHNS and SASEGT. The CDR3 runs 13 residues. The CDR3 is CASSERQGYGYTF. CDR3 sequence (DNA): TGTGCCAGCAGTGAACGACAGGGGTATGGCTACACCTTC.